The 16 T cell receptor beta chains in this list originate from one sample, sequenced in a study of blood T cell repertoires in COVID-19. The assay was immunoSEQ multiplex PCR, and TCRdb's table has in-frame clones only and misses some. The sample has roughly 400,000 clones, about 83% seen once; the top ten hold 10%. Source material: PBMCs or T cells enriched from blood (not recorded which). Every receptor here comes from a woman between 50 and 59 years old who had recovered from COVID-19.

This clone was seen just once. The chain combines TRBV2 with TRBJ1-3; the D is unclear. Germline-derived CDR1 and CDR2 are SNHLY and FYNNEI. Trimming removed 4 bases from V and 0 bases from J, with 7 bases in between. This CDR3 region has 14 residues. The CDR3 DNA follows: TGTGCCAGCAGTGTTGGGAGCTCTGGAAACACCATATATTTT. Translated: CASSVGSSGNTIYF.

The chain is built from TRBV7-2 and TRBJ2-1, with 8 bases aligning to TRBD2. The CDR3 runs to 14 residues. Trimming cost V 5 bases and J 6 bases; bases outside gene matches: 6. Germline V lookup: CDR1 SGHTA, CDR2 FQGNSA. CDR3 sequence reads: CASSTVGLVNEQFF. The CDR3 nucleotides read TGTGCCAGCAGCACCGTGGGACTAGTCAATGAGCAGTTCTTC.

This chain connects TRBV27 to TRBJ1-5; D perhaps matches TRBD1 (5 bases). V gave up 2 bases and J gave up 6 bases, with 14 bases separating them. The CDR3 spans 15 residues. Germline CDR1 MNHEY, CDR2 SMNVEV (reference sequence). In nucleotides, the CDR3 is TGTGCCAGCAGTTTAGGGGGGTGGGGTGTTCAGCCCCAGCATTTT. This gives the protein CASSLGGWGVQPQHF.

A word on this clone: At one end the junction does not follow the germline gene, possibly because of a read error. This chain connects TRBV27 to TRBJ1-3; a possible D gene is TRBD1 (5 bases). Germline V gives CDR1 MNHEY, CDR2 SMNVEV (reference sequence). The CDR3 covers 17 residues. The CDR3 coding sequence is TGTGCCAGCAGTTTATTCATTTGGCGGACAATACATCTCTGGACCCCCTTT. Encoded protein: CASSLFIWRTIHLWTPF.

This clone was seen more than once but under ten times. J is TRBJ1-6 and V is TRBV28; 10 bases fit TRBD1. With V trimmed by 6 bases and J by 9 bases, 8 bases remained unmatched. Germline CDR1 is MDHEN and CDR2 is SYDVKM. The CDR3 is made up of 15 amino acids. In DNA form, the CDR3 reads TGTGCCAGCAGCCCCGGGGGGACAGGGGCTTCACCCCTCCACTTT. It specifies CASSPGGTGASPLHF.

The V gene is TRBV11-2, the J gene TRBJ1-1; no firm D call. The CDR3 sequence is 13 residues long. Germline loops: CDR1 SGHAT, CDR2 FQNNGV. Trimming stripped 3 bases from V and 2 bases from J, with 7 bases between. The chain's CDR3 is CASSFGLNTEAFF. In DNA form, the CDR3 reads TGTGCCAGCAGCTTTGGACTTAACACTGAAGCTTTCTTT.

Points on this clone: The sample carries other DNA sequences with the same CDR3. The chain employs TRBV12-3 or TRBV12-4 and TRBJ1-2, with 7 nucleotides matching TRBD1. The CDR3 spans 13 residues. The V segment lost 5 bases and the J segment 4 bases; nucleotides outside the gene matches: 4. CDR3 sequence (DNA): TGTGCCAGCAGTCCCGGGACAGCCTATGGCTACACCTTC. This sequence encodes CASSPGTAYGYTF.

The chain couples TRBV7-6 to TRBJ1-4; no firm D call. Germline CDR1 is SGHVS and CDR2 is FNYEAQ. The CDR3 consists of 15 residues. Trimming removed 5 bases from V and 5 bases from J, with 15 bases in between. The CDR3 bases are TGTGCCAGCAGCCCCCCCCTGGGCAGAAATGAAAAACTGTTTTTT. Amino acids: CASSPPLGRNEKLFF.

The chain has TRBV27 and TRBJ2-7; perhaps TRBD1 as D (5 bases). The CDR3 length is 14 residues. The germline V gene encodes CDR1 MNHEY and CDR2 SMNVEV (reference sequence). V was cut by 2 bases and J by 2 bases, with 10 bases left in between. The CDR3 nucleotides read TGTGCCAGCAGTTTAATTTCAGGGCCCTACGAGCAGTACTTC. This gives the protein CASSLISGPYEQYF.

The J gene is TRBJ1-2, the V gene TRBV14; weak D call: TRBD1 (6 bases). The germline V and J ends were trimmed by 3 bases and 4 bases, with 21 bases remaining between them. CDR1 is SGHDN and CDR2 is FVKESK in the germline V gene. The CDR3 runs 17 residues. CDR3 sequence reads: CASSHGSFGGRTYGYTF. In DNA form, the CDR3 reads TGTGCCAGCAGCCATGGGAGTTTCGGGGGGCGCACCTATGGCTACACCTTC. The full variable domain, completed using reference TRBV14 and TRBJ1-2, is EAGVTQFPSHSVIEKGQTVTLRCDPISGHDNLYWYRRVMGKEIKFLLHFVKESKQDESGMPNNRFLAERTGGTYSTLKVQPAELEDSGVYFCASSHGSFGGRTYGYTFGSGTRLTVV.

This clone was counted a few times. This CDR3 is CASSLWGVGNSPLHF. CDR3 nucleotides: TGTGCCAGCAGCTTGTGGGGAGTCGGCAATTCACCCCTCCACTTT. This chain uses TRBV5-4 with TRBJ1-6; D is unresolved. The CDR3 has 15 residues. Germline V CDR1 and CDR2: SGHNT, YYREEE (reference sequence). Trimming cost V 1 base and J 7 bases, with 12 bases left between them.

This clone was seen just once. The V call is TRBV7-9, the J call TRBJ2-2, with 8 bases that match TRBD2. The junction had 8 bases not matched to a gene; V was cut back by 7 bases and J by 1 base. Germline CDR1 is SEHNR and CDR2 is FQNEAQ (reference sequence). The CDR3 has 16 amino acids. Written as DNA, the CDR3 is TGTGCCAGCACCCGATGGCTAGCGGGGAACACCGGGGAGCTGTTTTTT. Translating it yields CASTRWLAGNTGELFF.

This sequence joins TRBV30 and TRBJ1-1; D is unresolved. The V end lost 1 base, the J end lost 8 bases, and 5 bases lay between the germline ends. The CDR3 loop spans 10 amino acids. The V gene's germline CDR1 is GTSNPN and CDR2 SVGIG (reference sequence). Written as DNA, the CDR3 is TGTGCCTGGAGTGGGGCCGAAGCTTTCTTT. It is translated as CAWSGAEAFF.

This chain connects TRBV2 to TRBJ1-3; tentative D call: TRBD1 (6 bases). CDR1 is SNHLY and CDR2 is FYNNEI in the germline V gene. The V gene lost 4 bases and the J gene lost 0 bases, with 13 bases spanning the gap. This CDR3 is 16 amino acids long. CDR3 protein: CASSAGHLSSGNTIYF. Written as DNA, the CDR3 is TGTGCCAGCAGTGCGGGACACCTGAGCTCTGGAAACACCATATATTTT.

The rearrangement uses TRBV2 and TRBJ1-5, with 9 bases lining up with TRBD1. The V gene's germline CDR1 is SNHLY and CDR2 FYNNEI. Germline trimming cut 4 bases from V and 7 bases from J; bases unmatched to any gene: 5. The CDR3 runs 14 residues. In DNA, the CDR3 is TGTGCCAGCAGTGCGGACAGGGGCGGGCAGCCCCAGCATTTT. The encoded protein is CASSADRGGQPQHF.

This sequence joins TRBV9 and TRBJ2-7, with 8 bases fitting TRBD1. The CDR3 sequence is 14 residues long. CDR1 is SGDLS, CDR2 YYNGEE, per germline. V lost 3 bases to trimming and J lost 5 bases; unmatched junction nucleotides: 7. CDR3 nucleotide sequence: TGTGCCAGCAGCGCCCAGGACAGGGCCCACGAGCAGTACTTC. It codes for CASSAQDRAHEQYF.